The TCR beta chain under discussion was sequenced for a study of T-cell memory formation after mild COVID-19 (dated by TCRdb to 2020 to 2022). Background on the whole study: TCR sequence clusters from the two donors were largely donor specific. T-cell clones expanding and contracting after mild COVID-19 in a couple of donors were tracked by longitudinal TCRalpha and TCRbeta repertoire sequencing. Two young, previously healthy adult volunteers made up the cohort, one male and one female. Broader findings and caveats from the paper: From day 15 to 85, contracting clones showed balanced CD4/CD8 phenotypes, whereas a second wave of clones that expanded from day 15 to 37 leaned towards CD4+. Contracting CD4+ clones were located mainly in the CM and EM memory subsets, whereas CD8+ clones were found to be enriched in EMRA. Only a couple of mild cases were covered by the study, and larger cohorts that include severe cases with pre-infection samples were considered necessary. SARS-CoV-2 specificity was not confirmed for the second-wave clones peaking on day 37. Some responding clones were found in pre-infection memory, which suggests that pre-existing cross-reactive memory T cells took part in the SARS-CoV-2 response.

The sequencing machine was an Illumina NovaSeq 6000. cDNA libraries for TCRalpha and TCRbeta were prepared by 5'RACE using constant-segment primers, with sample barcodes and unique molecular identifiers added. Trizol reagent was used to extract RNA from every sample. Library amplification was performed in two PCR steps, and a second sample barcode and Illumina TruSeq adapters were introduced in the second step. Sequencing of libraries was performed on an Illumina NovaSeq with 2 x 150 bp paired-end reads. Processing in the source paper ran as follows. The reads were demultiplexed and collapsed into UMI-guided consensus sequences using migec v1.2.7. With mixcr v2.1.11, UMI consensuses were aligned to TRA and TRB V and J templates and assembled into clonotypes. Expanded or contracted clonotypes were those called significant by both edgeR and NoisET, with noise models trained on biological replicates. For edgeR calls, a false discovery rate-adjusted p below 0.01 and a log2 fold-change threshold of 1 were applied. PCA with hierarchical clustering of max-normalized trajectories of the 1000 most abundant clonotypes was used as exploratory dynamics analysis. Each responding clone was given a CD4 or CD8 phenotype based on the CD4+ and CD8+ repertoires, which had been sequenced separately. TCRdb redid the processing of the public reads, applying fastp at Q25 and MiXCR, and retained in-frame beta chains. For every CDR3 protein sequence, its rows merge into one entry that carries the most common genes and DNA. It is TCRdb's table, rather than the study itself, that gives the V and J calls and clone size. This sample gives about 180,000 distinct CDR3 sequences in total; under 20% of them show up just once. Clones ranked in the top ten supply roughly 4.3% of the sample.

PBMCs were isolated by Ficoll-Paque density gradient centrifugation. A note on this clonotype: The antigen it binds to is not known. Base-call qualities are not available, and no considerably larger clone is one nucleotide away.

Input material: PBMCs or a T cell subset sorted from them (not recorded which). The sequence was collected from a man younger than 35 who had mild COVID-19 (a few samples of this study predate the infection). The sample titles of this study are shuffled in the database, so cell type and time point are left out; the donor was told from shared clones.

The nucleotide sequence is TGCGCCAGCAGCCAGGGGGGGCGTGGGACCGGGGAGCTGTTTTTT. This gives the protein CASSQGGRGTGELFF. The rearrangement combines TRBV4-1 with TRBJ2-2, with TRBD2 as a weak D call on 7 bases. The CDR3 covers 15 residues, taking in both the cysteine and the phenylalanine. The only DNA kept is the CDR3, 45 bases in frame from the first base. Trimming costs V 3 bases and J 5 bases, and their ends lie 13 bases apart. The germline V gene gives CDR1 as MGHRA and CDR2 as YSYEKL.